The 2 T cell receptor beta chains below come from one sample, sequenced in a study of blood T cell repertoires in COVID-19. Clones were read by immunoSEQ multiplex PCR, and TCRdb kept only the in-frame ones, dropping some. The sample records roughly 380,000 clones, 87% being singletons. The sequenced sample consisted of PBMCs or T cells enriched from blood (not recorded which). The receptors originated from a woman aged 25 to 39 who had recovered from COVID-19.

This rearrangement joins TRBV6-5 to TRBJ1-5; tentative D call: TRBD1 (5 bases). The CDR3 is 15 amino acids. Looked up from germline, CDR1 is MNHEY and CDR2 is SVGAGI. Trimming left V 5 bases short and J 3 bases short, with 14 bases between. CDR3 sequence reads: CASSTRGGVNQPQHF. The CDR3 DNA reads TGTGCCAGCAGTACGCGGGGCGGAGTCAATCAGCCCCAGCATTTT.

J is TRBJ2-4 and V is TRBV6-5, with 10 bases identical to TRBD1. The germline CDR1 and CDR2 sequences are MNHEY and SVGAGI. The CDR3 has 14 residues. The V and J ends lost 5 bases and 5 bases, in that order; junction bases with no gene match: 3. The CDR3 DNA is TGTGCCAGCAGTCAGACAGGGGGCGAAAACATTCAGTACTTC. Translation: CASSQTGGENIQYF.